The T cell receptor (beta chain) described here comes from a study of T cell responses to AZD1222 COVID-19 vaccine. Per germline, CDR1 SGHRS and CDR2 YFSETQ. The CDR3 contains 13 residues. Trimming took 2 bases from V and 9 from J, leaving 12 bases between them. Libraries were prepared by immunoSEQ multiplex PCR; TCRdb keeps only in-frame clonotypes and omits some of them. The sample consists of about 130,000 clones, around 94% of them appearing once. The V and J genes are TRBV5-1 and TRBJ2-1; D call uncertain. The material sequenced was peripheral blood, taken on day 0 of AZD1222 vaccination. The sequence was obtained from an adult in good health. The CDR3 sequence: CASSFSRTGEQFF. The CDR3 region has the DNA TGCGCCAGCAGCTTTTCGAGGACCGGTGAGCAGTTCTTC.